A selection of T cell receptor beta chains follows, all from one sample in a study of blood T cells in healthy people across ages. TCRdb reprocessed the 5' RACE reads via MiXCR and lists one record per CDR3 protein. The top ten clones hold 8.5% to 9.5% of a sample with roughly 500,000 distinct CDR3 sequences, 24% of them seen once. In addition, the sample was reused for a study of T cells of mothers and their children.

The sequenced material came from blood. These receptors all stem from a boy aged 10-17 years in good health. Both conserved end residues are part of each CDR3. The D gene is left open where the match is weak. The listing skips clone size in some rows; elsewhere it reads once, few, many or a size class.

TRBD2	few	TRBV4-3	TRBJ2-7	TGCGCCAGCAGCCATTCTAGCGGCATAAGCTCCTACGAGCAGTACTTC	CASSHSSGISSYEQYF
TRBD2	few	TRBV20-1	TRBJ2-1	TGCAGTGCTAGAACTAGCGGTCACTACAATGAGCGGTTCTTC	CSARTSGHYNERFF
-	-	TRBV2	TRBJ2-1	TGTGCCAGCAGTGAAGCGCGGTGGGCTCGAAATGAGCAGTTCTTC	CASSEARWARNEQFF
TRBD1	-	TRBV30	TRBJ1-2	TGTGCCTGGAGTCCCAGGACAGGGGTTTCCGGCTACACCTTC	CAWSPRTGVSGYTF
TRBD1	-	TRBV20-1	TRBJ2-5	TGCAGTGCTAGCGGAGACAGGGGATTGGGGGAGACCCAGTACTTC	CSASGDRGLGETQYF
-	-	TRBV28	TRBJ2-7	TGTGCCAGCAGTTTAAATCGGGGATACGAGCAGTACTTC	CASSLNRGYEQYF
-	few	TRBV2	TRBJ1-4	TGTGCCAGCAGTCAAAATCTCCCGGGACTGTTTTTT	CASSQNLPGLFF
-	-	TRBV7-8	TRBJ2-5	TGTGCCAGCAGCCAAGGCCAGGGAGAAGAGACCCAGTACTTC	CASSQGQGEETQYF
-	-	TRBV20-1	TRBJ2-7	TGCAGTGCTAGAGATGGGGCGGAGCCCTTTTACGAGCAGTACTTC	CSARDGAEPFYEQYF
-	few	TRBV5-1	TRBJ2-5	TGCGCCAGCAGCTTGACAGGGTTGGACCAAGAGACCCAGTACTTC	CASSLTGLDQETQYF
TRBD2	few	TRBV28	TRBJ2-3	TGTGCCAGCAGTAGACTAGCCCAAAGCACAGATACGCAGTATTTT	CASSRLAQSTDTQYF
TRBD1	-	TRBV27	TRBJ2-2	TGTGCCAGCAGTTTCGGGACAGGGGGCACCGGGGAGCTGTTTTTT	CASSFGTGGTGELFF
-	-	TRBV3-1	TRBJ2-5	TGTGCCAGCAGCCGGGGACCCGCCCTGGGTGAGCAGTACTTC	CASSRGPALGEQYF
-	few	TRBV11-2	TRBJ2-5	TGTGCCAGCCGTGCGAGGTCAGGAGAGACCCAGTACTTC	CASRARSGETQYF
-	few	TRBV9	TRBJ1-1	TGTGCCAGCAGCTTGGGGGTGGGGACTGAAGCTTTCTTT	CASSLGVGTEAFF
-	few	TRBV7-2	TRBJ2-2	TGTGCCAGCAGCCACTCTCCCGGGGAGCTGTTTTTT	CASSHSPGELFF
TRBD2	few	TRBV7-6	TRBJ2-7	TGTGCGAGCGGGGACTCAGAGAGGGAGCAGTACTTC	CASGDSEREQYF
-	-	TRBV28	TRBJ1-2	TGTGCCAGCAGTTTTAGGTTGGGGGATGGCTACACCTTC	CASSFRLGDGYTF
-	few	TRBV6-1	TRBJ2-7	TGTGCCAGCAGTAACAGAGGCCACGAGCAGTACTTC	CASSNRGHEQYF
-	-	TRBV2	TRBJ2-5	TGTGCCAGCAGTGAATCGGGGACCCAGTACTTC	CASSESGTQYF
-	-	TRBV29-1	TRBJ2-5	TGCAGCGTAGTGGACTACTCCCAAGAGACCCAGTACTTC	CSVVDYSQETQYF
-	-	TRBV7-2	TRBJ2-3	TGTGCCAGCAGCTCCGTAGATACGCAGTATTTT	CASSSVDTQYF
-	few	TRBV28	TRBJ2-7	TGTGCCAGCAGTTCCCTGGCACCGGACGACAGTCCTAGCTGGGTCTCCTACGAGCAGTACTTC	CASSSLAPDDSPSWVSYEQYF
-	many	TRBV10-3	TRBJ1-4	TGTGCCATCAGTGACAGGGATGAAAAACTGTTTTTT	CAISDRDEKLFF
TRBD1	few	TRBV6-5	TRBJ1-3	TGTGCCAGCAGTTACTCCGGGACAGGGGAGCGAAACACCATATATTTT	CASSYSGTGERNTIYF
-	few	TRBV4-3	TRBJ1-1	TGCGCCAGCAGCCAGGTGACAGGAGAAGCTTTCTTT	CASSQVTGEAFF
-	-	TRBV19	TRBJ2-7	TGTGCCAGTAGTATAGTAGCTGAGTCCTACGAGCAGTACTTC	CASSIVAESYEQYF
-	once	TRBV4-3	TRBJ2-1	TGCGCCAGCAGCCAAGACAGGGGGGCGAGCAATGAGCAGTTCTTC	CASSQDRGASNEQFF
-	few	TRBV28	TRBJ1-4	TGTGCCAGCAGCCCTAATTGGGGGGAGGGAGAAAAACTGTTTTTT	CASSPNWGEGEKLFF
-	-	TRBV12-3/TRBV12-4	TRBJ2-5	TGTGCCAGCACCTTGAGGCAGGTTGGGGAGACCCAGTACTTC	CASTLRQVGETQYF
-	-	TRBV5-1	TRBJ1-4	TGCGCCAGCAGCTTGGATGCCAGATACATTTCAACTAATGAAAAACTGTTTTTT	CASSLDARYISTNEKLFF
-	few	TRBV28	TRBJ2-5	TGTGCCAGCACCAATTCTCTAGGGCCACAAGAGACCCAGTACTTC	CASTNSLGPQETQYF
-	-	TRBV5-1	TRBJ2-7	TGCGCCAGCAGACCCTACCGGGGTTCGTCGTACGAGCAGTACTTC	CASRPYRGSSYEQYF
TRBD2	-	TRBV7-2	TRBJ2-1	TGTGCCAGCAGCGCAACCTTTAGCCTTAGCGGGGGCCTCTCCTACAATGAGCAGTTCTTC	CASSATFSLSGGLSYNEQFF
-	many	TRBV29-1	TRBJ2-7	TGCAGCGTTGGGGGGAGTTCCCAGTACTTC	CSVGGSSQYF
TRBD2	-	TRBV7-2	TRBJ2-1	TGTGCCAGCAGCCGATGGACTAGCGGGGGTGGTGAGCAGTTCTTC	CASSRWTSGGGEQFF
TRBD2	few	TRBV28	TRBJ2-7	TGTGCCAGCAGTCTACCAGCGGGTAGCGGGGTATCCTACGAGCAGTACTTC	CASSLPAGSGVSYEQYF
-	-	TRBV10-3	TRBJ2-2	TGTGCCATCAGTAATGGGCAGGGGCCGAACACCGGGGAGCTGTTTTTT	CAISNGQGPNTGELFF
-	-	TRBV20-1	TRBJ2-1	TGCAGTGCTACCCCCAGGGCCTACGAGCAGCACTTC	CSATPRAYEQHF
-	few	TRBV12-3/TRBV12-4	TRBJ2-2	TGTGCCAGCAGTTCGTGGACCGGGGAGCTGTTTTTT	CASSSWTGELFF
-	-	TRBV4-1	TRBJ1-1	TGCGCCAGCAGCCAAGGATGGGGATACGAAGCTTTCTTT	CASSQGWGYEAFF
-	few	TRBV2	TRBJ2-5	TGTGCCAGCAGTGAATTGTCCCTGGGTTGGGAGGAGACCCAGTACTTC	CASSELSLGWEETQYF
-	few	TRBV28	TRBJ1-6	TGTGCCAGCAGTTTATCCCCTTCTAAGCCCAACTATAATTCACCCCTCCACTTT	CASSLSPSKPNYNSPLHF
TRBD1	many	TRBV4-3	TRBJ2-3	TGCGCCAGCAGCCAAGATGGGACAGGGGGCACAGATACGCAGTATTTT	CASSQDGTGGTDTQYF
-	-	TRBV5-1	TRBJ2-3	TGCGCCAGCAGCTTGTCCTACACAGATACGCAGTATTTT	CASSLSYTDTQYF
-	-	TRBV24-1	TRBJ1-2	TGTGCCACCAGTAGTAACCGGAACGATGGCTACACCTTC	CATSSNRNDGYTF
TRBD1	-	TRBV28	TRBJ1-6	TGTGCCAGCATCATTTCACAGGGGAATAATTCACCCCTCCACTTT	CASIISQGNNSPLHF
TRBD1	few	TRBV5-1	TRBJ1-2	TGCGCCAGCAGCTGGGGACAGGGGACCAACTATGGCTACACCTTC	CASSWGQGTNYGYTF
TRBD1	few	TRBV19	TRBJ1-4	TGTGCCAGTAGTGCGACAGGGGATCTTTGGACGGATGAAAAACTGTTTTTT	CASSATGDLWTDEKLFF
TRBD2	few	TRBV7-2	TRBJ2-1	TGTGCCGGCAGCTTAGGGACTAGCGGGAGGCATGAGCAGTTCTTC	CAGSLGTSGRHEQFF
-	-	TRBV7-2	TRBJ1-4	TGTGCCAGCAGCTCTTACGGGGAGGGCGAAAAACTGTTTTTT	CASSSYGEGEKLFF
-	-	TRBV28	TRBJ2-7	TGTGCCAGCAGTCCCGGGACGGACCGGATAGGGTACTTC	CASSPGTDRIGYF
-	few	TRBV29-1	TRBJ1-2	TGCAGCGTTGAAGATCTCCAGGAGCGGTATGGCTACACCTTC	CSVEDLQERYGYTF
-	few	TRBV20-1	TRBJ1-5	TGCAGTGCTAGAGATCCGGGGAATCAGCCCCAGCATTTT	CSARDPGNQPQHF
-	-	TRBV3-1	TRBJ1-1	TGTGCCAGCAGCCCCGCCGACAGTGGCACTGAAGCTTTCTTT	CASSPADSGTEAFF
-	-	TRBV6-1	TRBJ2-7	TGTGCCAGCAGTGAAGTGTTGAAGGGGTCTTACGAGCAGTACTTC	CASSEVLKGSYEQYF
TRBD1	few	TRBV25-1	TRBJ1-1	TGTGCCAGCAGTGAGAGACAGGGCAACACTGAAGCTTTCTTT	CASSERQGNTEAFF
TRBD2	-	TRBV5-1	TRBJ2-1	TGCGCCAGCAGCCCCGGACTAGCGGGGGGGGATGAGCAGTTCTTC	CASSPGLAGGDEQFF
TRBD2	few	TRBV7-9	TRBJ2-1	TGTGCCAGCACCCCGGGAGGGAGACTTTCAAATGAGCAGTTCTTC	CASTPGGRLSNEQFF
-	few	TRBV12-3/TRBV12-4	TRBJ2-5	TGTGCCAGCAGTTTATCCGGGGCTTCCCAAGAGACCCAGTACTTC	CASSLSGASQETQYF